The clone carrying this T cell receptor beta chain has a handful of counts. Its antigen is currently unknown. This specimen belongs to a study of T-cell memory formation after mild COVID-19. Broader study findings: Among clones contracting day 15 to 85, CD4/CD8 was balanced, whereas later expanders leaned CD4+. Contracting CD4+ clones lay largely in CM and EM, with CD8+ ones residing in EMRA. There was no confirmation that second-wave clones peaking on day 37 were SARS-CoV-2 specific.

Employing constant-segment primers, 5'RACE generated TCR alpha and TCR beta cDNA libraries bearing sample barcodes and UMIs. TCRdb analysed the 5' RACE reads with MiXCR anew, one entry per CDR3 protein. The data hold around 250,000 distinct CDR3 sequences, with roughly 16% observed a single time. The CDR3 is 16 residues long. Looked up from germline, CDR1 is SGHTA and CDR2 is FQGNSA. V lost 2 bases to trimming and J lost 6 bases; unmatched junction nucleotides: 10. Material: PBMCs or a T cell subset sorted from them (not recorded which). The source is a man aged 18 to 30 who had mild COVID-19 (a few samples of this study predate the infection). Cell type and time point are not known. This rearrangement joins TRBV7-2 to TRBJ2-3, with TRBD2 identical over 8 bases. CDR3 nucleotide sequence: TGTGCCAGCAGCTTACGGCGGGGGGCGATCCCGGATACGCAGTATTTT. This codes for CASSLRRGAIPDTQYF.